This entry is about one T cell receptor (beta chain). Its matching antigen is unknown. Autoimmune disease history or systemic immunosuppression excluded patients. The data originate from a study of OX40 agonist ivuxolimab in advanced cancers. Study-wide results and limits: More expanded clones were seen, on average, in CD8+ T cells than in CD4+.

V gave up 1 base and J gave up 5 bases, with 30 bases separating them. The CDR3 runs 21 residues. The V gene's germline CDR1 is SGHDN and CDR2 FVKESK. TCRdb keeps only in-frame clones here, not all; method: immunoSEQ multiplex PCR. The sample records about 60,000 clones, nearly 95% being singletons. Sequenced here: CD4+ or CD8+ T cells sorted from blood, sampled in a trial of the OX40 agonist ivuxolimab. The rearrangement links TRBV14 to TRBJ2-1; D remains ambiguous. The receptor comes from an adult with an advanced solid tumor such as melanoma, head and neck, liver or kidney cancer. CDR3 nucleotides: TGTGCCAGCAGCCAAGGTGGGCTAAAGGCCAAGACATATGGGGTACACAATGAGCAGTTCTTC. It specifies CASSQGGLKAKTYGVHNEQFF.